This TCR beta chain emerged from a study of Ad26.COV2.S vaccination and SARS-CoV-2 variants. The wider study: Recipients of Ad26.COV2.S got it intramuscularly, once or twice 56 days apart. Notes on the study in general: The TCR breadth and depth analyses may have understated or missed part of the total T cell responses.

The CDR3 sequence is 13 residues long. The V gene lost 2 bases and the J gene lost 2 bases, with 8 bases spanning the gap. The germline V gene has CDR1 SGHRS and CDR2 YFSETQ. TCRdb's copy holds only in-frame clones and misses some; the assay was immunoSEQ multiplex PCR. This sample has about 420,000 clones, with roughly 90% found just once. The treatment: 15 to 20 received Ad26.COV2.S at low or high dose, single or two shots; 5 received placebo; per-sample allocation not given. Specimens were obtained on day 63 following the first vaccine or placebo injection. Concerning this clone itself: Antigen: not known.

The chain recombines TRBV5-1 with TRBJ2-7; no definite D call. This TCR was sampled from a person between 18 and 65 years old who received the Ad26.COV2.S COVID-19 vaccine or a placebo. The sample here was peripheral blood, taken in a trial of Ad26.COV2.S vaccine versus placebo. CDR3 sequence: CASSFSAAYEQYF. CDR3 in DNA: TGCGCCAGCAGCTTCTCGGCCGCCTACGAGCAGTACTTC.